This T cell receptor (beta chain) was documented in a study of CD8 T cells in Susac syndrome. TCR beta sequencing was performed on blood CD8+ and CD4+ T cells. Roughly 0.45 to 1 ug RNA was reverse transcribed with random hexamers. The amplification used immunoSEQ multiplex PCR on TCR beta CDR3; it spanned 54 Vbeta and 13 Jbeta. TCRdb reanalysed the immunoSEQ multiplex PCR reads using MiXCR and keeps one entry per CDR3 protein. The sample shows 150,000 to 200,000 distinct CDR3 sequences, 90% to 97% of them seen only once. CDR3 length: 15 residues. Trimming shortened V by 7 bases and J by 5 bases, and 19 bases separated the two germline ends. CDR1 is MDHEN, CDR2 SYDVKM, per germline.

Sequencing was performed on CD4+ T cells from PBMCs. V gene TRBV28 combines with J gene TRBJ2-3; D assignment may be TRBD1 or TRBD2 (5 bases each). The sequence came from a human donor with multiple sclerosis. CDR3 in amino acids: CASIERGGSVDTQYF. The CDR3 region has the DNA TGTGCCAGCATCGAACGGGGCGGGTCGGTAGATACGCAGTATTTT.